This is a list of T cell receptor beta chains from one sample in a study of control samples from healthy donors and cancer patients. TCRdb's table, derived via immunoSEQ multiplex PCR, lists solely in-frame clones and lacks some. Here the sample spans approximately 180,000 clones, 94% being singletons. The sample consisted of blood. The receptors originated from a woman between 18 and 30 years old in good health. CDR3s include the opening cysteine and the closing phenylalanine or tryptophan. Fields, in order: V gene, D gene, J gene, clone size, CDR3 DNA, CDR3 protein. A D gene is named only where the DNA matches it firmly. The size entry is marked missing in some rows and otherwise reads once, few, many or a size class.

v_gene: TRBV7-8
d_gene: -
j_gene: TRBJ1-2
abundance: -
CDR3nt: TGTGCCAGCAGCTTAAGGGCGCAGGGGAACTATGGCTACACCTTC
CDR3aa: CASSLRAQGNYGYTF

v_gene: TRBV4-1
d_gene: -
j_gene: TRBJ1-2
abundance: -
CDR3nt: TGCGCCAGCAGCCAAGATGAGGGGACGGCTACTAACTATGGCTACACCTTC
CDR3aa: CASSQDEGTATNYGYTF

v_gene: TRBV12-3/TRBV12-4
d_gene: -
j_gene: TRBJ1-6
abundance: once
CDR3nt: TGTGCCAGCAGTTTAGTGAATTCACCCCTCCACTTT
CDR3aa: CASSLVNSPLHF

v_gene: TRBV5-6
d_gene: TRBD2
j_gene: TRBJ2-1
abundance: -
CDR3nt: TGTGCCAGCAGCTTGATGACTAGCGGATTTATCTACAATGAGCAGTTCTTC
CDR3aa: CASSLMTSGFIYNEQFF

v_gene: TRBV4-1
d_gene: TRBD1
j_gene: TRBJ2-7
abundance: -
CDR3nt: TGCGCCAGCAGCCAATACAGGGGGCCCAACGAGCAGTACTTC
CDR3aa: CASSQYRGPNEQYF

v_gene: TRBV18
d_gene: TRBD1
j_gene: TRBJ1-3
abundance: -
CDR3nt: TGTGCCAGCTCGCAGGACAGGGGGCCCGGAAACACCATATATTTT
CDR3aa: CASSQDRGPGNTIYF

v_gene: TRBV7-8
d_gene: -
j_gene: TRBJ2-3
abundance: -
CDR3nt: TGTGCAAGTGTGTCTGAAAGATACACAGATACGCAGTATTTT
CDR3aa: CASVSERYTDTQYF

v_gene: TRBV9
d_gene: -
j_gene: TRBJ1-2
abundance: -
CDR3nt: TGTGCCTCCCATGGGGTAATTGGCGGCTACACCTTC
CDR3aa: CASHGVIGGYTF

v_gene: TRBV29-1
d_gene: -
j_gene: TRBJ2-2
abundance: -
CDR3nt: TGCAGCGCACACTTATATACCGGGGAGCTGTTTTTT
CDR3aa: CSAHLYTGELFF

v_gene: TRBV24-1
d_gene: TRBD2
j_gene: TRBJ2-1
abundance: -
CDR3nt: TGTGCCACCAGTGATTTGCATCCTAGCGGCAACTCCTACAATGAGCAGTTCTTC
CDR3aa: CATSDLHPSGNSYNEQFF

v_gene: TRBV24-1
d_gene: -
j_gene: TRBJ1-5
abundance: -
CDR3nt: TGTGCCACCAGTGATTTGCAGGGTGAGCCCCAGCATTTT
CDR3aa: CATSDLQGEPQHF

v_gene: TRBV15
d_gene: -
j_gene: TRBJ2-5
abundance: -
CDR3nt: TGTGCCACCAGCAGAGATGATCTGGGAGGAGAGACCCAGTACTTC
CDR3aa: CATSRDDLGGETQYF

v_gene: TRBV6-2/TRBV6-3
d_gene: TRBD1
j_gene: TRBJ2-7
abundance: -
CDR3nt: TGTGCCAGCAGTCGCAGGGGGCGCGAGCAGTACTTC
CDR3aa: CASSRRGREQYF

v_gene: TRBV7-2
d_gene: TRBD1
j_gene: TRBJ1-1
abundance: -
CDR3nt: TGTGCCAGCAGCCCCAGATGGGACAGACCTGAAGCTTTCTTT
CDR3aa: CASSPRWDRPEAFF

v_gene: TRBV5-1
d_gene: TRBD1
j_gene: TRBJ1-2
abundance: once
CDR3nt: TGCGCCAGCAGTCCCCGACGACAGGGGGAAGGCTACACCTTC
CDR3aa: CASSPRRQGEGYTF

v_gene: TRBV6-5
d_gene: TRBD1
j_gene: TRBJ2-5
abundance: -
CDR3nt: TGTGCCAGCACTATCCGGACAGGGTTACAAGAGACCCAGTACTTC
CDR3aa: CASTIRTGLQETQYF

v_gene: TRBV27
d_gene: TRBD1
j_gene: TRBJ1-3
abundance: -
CDR3nt: TGTGCCAGCAGTCCCACAGGGGTTATCTCTGGAAACACCATATATTTT
CDR3aa: CASSPTGVISGNTIYF

v_gene: TRBV6-5
d_gene: -
j_gene: TRBJ2-3
abundance: -
CDR3nt: TGTGCCAGCACCCTGGAGGATACGCAGTATTTT
CDR3aa: CASTLEDTQYF

v_gene: TRBV7-9
d_gene: -
j_gene: TRBJ1-1
abundance: -
CDR3nt: TGTGCCAGCACCCTGTATGGGGCCACTGAAGCTTTCTTT
CDR3aa: CASTLYGATEAFF

v_gene: TRBV6-2/TRBV6-3
d_gene: -
j_gene: TRBJ2-3
abundance: -
CDR3nt: TGTGCCAGCAGTTACTCGGAAGATACGCAGTATTTT
CDR3aa: CASSYSEDTQYF

v_gene: TRBV2
d_gene: -
j_gene: TRBJ2-2
abundance: few
CDR3nt: TGTGCCAGCAGCGAAGGAGGGACCGGGGAGCTGTTTTTT
CDR3aa: CASSEGGTGELFF

v_gene: TRBV28
d_gene: -
j_gene: TRBJ1-1
abundance: -
CDR3nt: TGTGCCAGCAGCCTACGGACTGAAGCTTTCTTT
CDR3aa: CASSLRTEAFF

v_gene: TRBV6-5
d_gene: -
j_gene: TRBJ1-2
abundance: -
CDR3nt: TGTGCCATCCAAACCGGAATGACAGACCTCTATGGCTACACCTTC
CDR3aa: CAIQTGMTDLYGYTF

v_gene: TRBV6-1
d_gene: -
j_gene: TRBJ1-6
abundance: -
CDR3nt: TGTGCCAGCAGTGAACGATTGAGCTCCAACTATAATTCACCCCTCCACTTT
CDR3aa: CASSERLSSNYNSPLHF

v_gene: TRBV2
d_gene: -
j_gene: TRBJ1-5
abundance: -
CDR3nt: TGTGCCAGCAGCTCCGGCTTGTCCCAGCCCCAGCATTTT
CDR3aa: CASSSGLSQPQHF

v_gene: TRBV24-1
d_gene: -
j_gene: TRBJ1-4
abundance: -
CDR3nt: TGTGCCACCAGTGATCTGGGAGAAAAACTGTTTTTT
CDR3aa: CATSDLGEKLFF

v_gene: TRBV6-5
d_gene: -
j_gene: TRBJ1-3
abundance: -
CDR3nt: TGTGCCAGCACCACAGGGACTGGAAACACCATATATTTT
CDR3aa: CASTTGTGNTIYF

v_gene: TRBV5-1
d_gene: -
j_gene: TRBJ1-2
abundance: -
CDR3nt: TGCGCCAGCAGCTTTAGTCCGGCAGGCCTGTATTACTATGGCTACACCTTC
CDR3aa: CASSFSPAGLYYYGYTF

v_gene: TRBV7-9
d_gene: TRBD1
j_gene: TRBJ1-1
abundance: -
CDR3nt: TGTGCCAGCAGCGCCACAGGGGTGACTGAAGCTTTCTTT
CDR3aa: CASSATGVTEAFF

v_gene: TRBV27
d_gene: -
j_gene: TRBJ1-5
abundance: -
CDR3nt: TGTGCCAGCAGTTTAGTGGGGGGCGGTCAGCCCCAGCATTTT
CDR3aa: CASSLVGGGQPQHF

v_gene: TRBV4-3
d_gene: TRBD1
j_gene: TRBJ1-5
abundance: -
CDR3nt: TGCGCCAGCAGCCAAGATCAGCCAGGGGGTCCCAATCAGCCCCAGCATTTT
CDR3aa: CASSQDQPGGPNQPQHF

v_gene: TRBV18
d_gene: -
j_gene: TRBJ2-5
abundance: -
CDR3nt: TGTGCCAGCTCCACTTCCGAGGCAGAGACCCAGTACTTC
CDR3aa: CASSTSEAETQYF

v_gene: TRBV6-5
d_gene: -
j_gene: TRBJ1-1
abundance: -
CDR3nt: TGTGCCAGCAGTTACTCGAACAGCCCGAGGGCTGAAGCTTTCTTT
CDR3aa: CASSYSNSPRAEAFF

v_gene: TRBV6-5
d_gene: -
j_gene: TRBJ1-3
abundance: -
CDR3nt: TGTGCCAGCAAGAATCGTGGGGGGCCCGGAAACACCATATATTTT
CDR3aa: CASKNRGGPGNTIYF

v_gene: TRBV10-1
d_gene: -
j_gene: TRBJ1-1
abundance: -
CDR3nt: TGCGCCAGCAGTTTAAACGTGAACACTGAAGCTTTCTTT
CDR3aa: CASSLNVNTEAFF

v_gene: TRBV27
d_gene: -
j_gene: TRBJ1-1
abundance: -
CDR3nt: TGTGCCAGCAGTTTATCGTCGCCCTTGAGAAGCGCTGAAGCTTTCTTT
CDR3aa: CASSLSSPLRSAEAFF

v_gene: TRBV9
d_gene: TRBD1
j_gene: TRBJ1-2
abundance: -
CDR3nt: TGTGCCAGCAGCGTAGAACAGGGGTTTGGCTACACCTTC
CDR3aa: CASSVEQGFGYTF

v_gene: TRBV6-5
d_gene: -
j_gene: TRBJ1-2
abundance: -
CDR3nt: TGTGCCAGCACCCCTGGTAGCAGGGCGGGGGGCTACACCTTC
CDR3aa: CASTPGSRAGGYTF

v_gene: TRBV11-2
d_gene: -
j_gene: TRBJ1-2
abundance: -
CDR3nt: TGTGCCAGCAGCTTCGCGGGATCAAAAATTGGCTACACCTTC
CDR3aa: CASSFAGSKIGYTF

v_gene: TRBV4-3
d_gene: -
j_gene: TRBJ1-1
abundance: -
CDR3nt: TGCGCCAGCAGCCAAGAAGGGGTGACTGAAGCTTTCTTT
CDR3aa: CASSQEGVTEAFF

v_gene: TRBV2
d_gene: -
j_gene: TRBJ1-1
abundance: -
CDR3nt: TGTGCCAGCCAGACAAGTTCCGCTGAAGCTTTCTTT
CDR3aa: CASQTSSAEAFF

v_gene: TRBV6-5
d_gene: -
j_gene: TRBJ1-2
abundance: -
CDR3nt: TGTGCCAGCAGTTACCTCTCAGGGGACTATGGCTACACCTTC
CDR3aa: CASSYLSGDYGYTF

v_gene: TRBV30
d_gene: -
j_gene: TRBJ1-2
abundance: -
CDR3nt: TGTGCCTGGAGTGTATTTCGGCAGACCTATGGCTACACCTTC
CDR3aa: CAWSVFRQTYGYTF

v_gene: TRBV7-9
d_gene: -
j_gene: TRBJ1-6
abundance: -
CDR3nt: TGTGCCAGCAGCCCCCGGGGGGGGCTAAGTAATTCACCCCTCCACTTT
CDR3aa: CASSPRGGLSNSPLHF

v_gene: TRBV11-3
d_gene: -
j_gene: TRBJ1-4
abundance: once
CDR3nt: TGTGCCAGCAGCTCCTACCGGGACGGTAGTGAAAAACTGTTTTTT
CDR3aa: CASSSYRDGSEKLFF

v_gene: TRBV19
d_gene: TRBD1
j_gene: TRBJ1-2
abundance: -
CDR3nt: TGTGCCAGTAGTAATTCAAGAGGGGGCGACTATGGCTACACCTTC
CDR3aa: CASSNSRGGDYGYTF

v_gene: TRBV23-1
d_gene: TRBD1
j_gene: TRBJ2-7
abundance: -
CDR3nt: TGCGCCAGCAGCCCCAGGAGGCACCGGGACAGTTCCTCCTACGAGCAGTACTTC
CDR3aa: CASSPRRHRDSSSYEQYF

v_gene: TRBV9
d_gene: -
j_gene: TRBJ1-1
abundance: -
CDR3nt: TGTGCCAGCAGCGTAGGGGGAGGGTGGGGCACTGAAGCTTTCTTT
CDR3aa: CASSVGGGWGTEAFF

v_gene: TRBV25-1
d_gene: -
j_gene: TRBJ1-4
abundance: -
CDR3nt: TGTGCCAGCAGTGGATCGGGGATCCGGGAAAAACTGTTTTTT
CDR3aa: CASSGSGIREKLFF

v_gene: TRBV7-2
d_gene: -
j_gene: TRBJ1-5
abundance: -
CDR3nt: TGTGCCAGCAGAGCTAGTAATAGCAATCAGCCCCAGCATTTT
CDR3aa: CASRASNSNQPQHF

v_gene: TRBV15
d_gene: -
j_gene: TRBJ2-7
abundance: -
CDR3nt: TGTGCCACCAGCAGATCTCAACTAGAGGTCCCGCAGTACTTC
CDR3aa: CATSRSQLEVPQYF

v_gene: TRBV7-2
d_gene: -
j_gene: TRBJ1-1
abundance: -
CDR3nt: TGTGCCAGCTCCTTCGGAAGGACTGAAGCTTTCTTT
CDR3aa: CASSFGRTEAFF

v_gene: TRBV6-5
d_gene: -
j_gene: TRBJ1-1
abundance: once
CDR3nt: TGTGCCAGCAGTTACTCTGGTCAGACAAACACTGAAGCTTTCTTT
CDR3aa: CASSYSGQTNTEAFF

v_gene: TRBV5-6
d_gene: -
j_gene: TRBJ1-6
abundance: -
CDR3nt: TGTGCCAGCAGCTTGGGGGTACCACCCCTCCACTTT
CDR3aa: CASSLGVPPLHF

v_gene: TRBV6-5
d_gene: -
j_gene: TRBJ2-1
abundance: -
CDR3nt: TGTGCCAGCAGCTGGACTACCGTTGGGCAGTTCTTC
CDR3aa: CASSWTTVGQFF

v_gene: TRBV19
d_gene: -
j_gene: TRBJ1-3
abundance: -
CDR3nt: TGTGCCTGTGAGCCAGGGTCCTCTGGAAACACCATATATTTT
CDR3aa: CACEPGSSGNTIYF

v_gene: TRBV29-1
d_gene: -
j_gene: TRBJ2-2
abundance: -
CDR3nt: TGCAGCGTTGATGCCTTGGACGGTGGAAACACCGGGGAGCTGTTTTTT
CDR3aa: CSVDALDGGNTGELFF

v_gene: TRBV7-9
d_gene: -
j_gene: TRBJ2-3
abundance: -
CDR3nt: TGTGCCAGCAGCTCAGGGCTGATTGATACGCAGTATTTT
CDR3aa: CASSSGLIDTQYF